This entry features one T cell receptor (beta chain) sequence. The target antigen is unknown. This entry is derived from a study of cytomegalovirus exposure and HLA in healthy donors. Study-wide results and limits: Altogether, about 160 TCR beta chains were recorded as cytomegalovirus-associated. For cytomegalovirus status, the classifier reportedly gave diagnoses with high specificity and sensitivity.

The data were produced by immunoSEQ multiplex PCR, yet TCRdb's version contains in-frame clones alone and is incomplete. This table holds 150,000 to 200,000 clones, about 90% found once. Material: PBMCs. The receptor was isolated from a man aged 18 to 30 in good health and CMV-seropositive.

The CDR3 here is CSVERFGQGAGTGELFF. As DNA, the CDR3 is TGCAGCGTTGAACGATTTGGACAGGGGGCAGGTACCGGGGAGCTGTTTTTT. The chain couples TRBV29-1 to TRBJ2-2, with TRBD1 identical over 11 bases. Unmatched junction bases numbered 10, after V lost 2 bases and J lost 5 bases. The CDR3 loop spans 17 amino acids. Germline loops: CDR1 SQVTM, CDR2 ANQGSEA.